This T cell receptor (beta chain) was identified during a study of control samples from healthy donors and cancer patients. This clone has only one observation. After removal of 1 base from V and 5 bases from J, the junction contained 7 bases not matched to a gene. Germline V CDR1 and CDR2: LNHDA, SQIVND (reference sequence). The CDR3 runs to 15 residues. Repertoires were generated with immunoSEQ multiplex PCR, while TCRdb's copy carries only in-frame clones and drops some. The table has some 65,000 clones, roughly 82% seen once; the top ten hold 2.5% to 3%. V and J are TRBV19 and TRBJ1-2; 7 bases map to TRBD1. The TCR sequence derives from a woman in her forties or fifties with lung cancer. The sample comprised PBMCs. The CDR3 reads CASSIAQTGRYGYTF. DNA of the CDR3: TGTGCCAGTAGTATAGCACAGACAGGGCGATATGGCTACACCTTC.